Presented here are 32 T cell receptor beta chains from one specimen sequenced in a study of shared clonotypes between healthy human individuals. CD8 cells classed as naive were CD45RO-negative and positively selected for CCR7, excluding terminally differentiated effector memory CD45RA+ cells. The protocol was immunoSEQ multiplex PCR, while the TCRdb copy is restricted to in-frame clones and leaves out a portion. The table has about 2,100,000 clones, approximately 94% seen once. The sample was naive CD8+ T cells from PBMCs. These receptors all come from a man aged 18 to 30 in good health. Some clones in this sample may be carry-over from other donors' samples.

The gene calls are TRBV2 and TRBJ2-1; 8 bases match TRBD2. Germline CDR1 is SNHLY and CDR2 is FYNNEI. J gave up 2 bases and V 2 bases, and 5 bases lay outside the gene matches. There are 16 residues in the CDR3. CDR3 in amino acids: CASSEFGRAPYNEQFF. CDR3 nucleotide sequence: TGTGCCAGCAGTGAATTCGGGAGGGCCCCCTACAATGAGCAGTTCTTC.

The chain combines TRBV28 with TRBJ2-1, with D uncertain. CDR1 MDHEN and CDR2 SYDVKM come from the germline V gene. V was clipped by 3 bases and J by 4 bases, with 10 bases between them. This CDR3 is 14 amino acids long. CDR3 sequence: CASSLTNQYNEQFF. CDR3 nucleotides: TGTGCCAGCAGTTTGACAAACCAATACAATGAGCAGTTCTTC.

This chain joins TRBV27 and TRBJ1-1, with D unclear. The germline V and J ends were trimmed by 1 base and 0 bases, with 9 bases remaining between them. Germline CDR1 reads MNHEY; CDR2 reads SMNVEV (reference sequence). This CDR3 spans 15 amino acids. The CDR3 region has the DNA TGTGCCAGCAGTTTATTGGCCAGAGTGAACACTGAAGCTTTCTTT. It encodes CASSLLARVNTEAFF.

The gene calls are TRBV4-1 and TRBJ2-3; the D is unclear. The V gene's germline CDR1 is MGHRA and CDR2 YSYEKL. The CDR3 loop spans 13 amino acids. Trimming left V 6 bases short and J 3 bases short, with 10 bases between. CDR3 sequence reads: CASSHILTDTQYF. The CDR3, as DNA: TGCGCCAGCAGTCACATATTGACAGATACGCAGTATTTT.

The gene calls are TRBV11-2 and TRBJ2-5; perhaps TRBD1 as D (5 bases). The CDR3 length is 17 residues. The V and J ends lost 5 bases and 2 bases respectively, with 21 bases between them. Germline loops: CDR1 SGHAT, CDR2 FQNNGV. The CDR3 DNA reads TGTGCCAGCAGCATTAGTCAAAATCTGGGGCGGCAAGAGACCCAGTACTTC. Its translation is CASSISQNLGRQETQYF.

Worth noting for this clone: This sample includes further DNA sequences coding for the same CDR3. The rearrangement links TRBV29-1 to TRBJ1-2, with D possibly TRBD1 on 6 matching bases. The CDR3 covers 11 residues. The V gene's germline CDR1 is SQVTM and CDR2 ANQGSEA. V lost 4 bases, J lost 5 bases, and 8 bases lay in between. The CDR3 sequence is CSVAQGYGYTF. The CDR3 nucleotides read TGCAGCGTTGCACAGGGTTATGGCTACACCTTC.

The rearrangement uses TRBV5-1 and TRBJ2-1; D call uncertain. The length of the CDR3 is 16 residues. Trimming took off 2 bases at V and 0 bases at J, with 12 bases between the two ends. Germline V gene data show CDR1 as SGHRS and CDR2 as YFSETQ. Here the CDR3 reads CASSFATLSSYNEQFF. CDR3 coding DNA: TGCGCCAGCAGCTTCGCGACCCTCAGCTCCTACAATGAGCAGTTCTTC.

V usage is TRBV2 and J usage is TRBJ2-4; the D is unclear. The germline gives CDR1 SNHLY, CDR2 FYNNEI. The CDR3 runs to 13 residues. V was clipped by 4 bases and J by 5 bases, with 9 bases between them. The CDR3 DNA reads as TGTGCCAGCAGTGCGGGCCTAGAAAACATTCAGTACTTC. Amino acids: CASSAGLENIQYF.

About this clone: Other nucleotide sequences in the sample specify the same CDR3. The V gene is TRBV11-2, the J gene TRBJ2-7; TRBD1 agrees at 9 bases. The CDR3 is 15 residues long. Germline CDR1 SGHAT, CDR2 FQNNGV. Trimming removed 2 bases from V and 1 base from J; junction bases left unmatched: 3. This CDR3 reads CASSLTGGWSYEQYF. In nucleotides, the CDR3 is TGTGCCAGCAGCTTAACAGGGGGCTGGTCCTACGAGCAGTACTTC.

The genes are TRBV7-6 and TRBJ2-7, with TRBD2 matching over 12 bases. The trim removed 5 bases at V and 3 bases at J, leaving 8 bases unmatched. The CDR3 extends over 16 amino acids. The germline CDR1 and CDR2 sequences are SGHVS and FNYEAQ. CDR3 residues: CASSTRLAGAIYEQYF. The CDR3 nucleotides are TGTGCCAGCAGCACCAGACTAGCGGGAGCAATCTACGAGCAGTACTTC.

The chain uses TRBV6-6 and TRBJ1-1, with TRBD1 matching 9 bases. Trimming cost V 8 bases and J 2 bases; bases outside gene matches: 6. Germline V gives CDR1 MNHNY, CDR2 SVGAGI (reference sequence). The CDR3 consists of 14 residues. CDR3 DNA sequence: TGTGCCAGCCATGAGGGACAGGGTAACACTGAAGCTTTCTTT. It is translated as CASHEGQGNTEAFF.

The V and J genes are TRBV27 and TRBJ2-5, with D tentatively TRBD2 (6 bases). Trimming stripped 3 bases from V and 0 bases from J, with 8 bases between. The CDR3 runs to 14 residues. Germline lookup yields CDR1 MNHEY and CDR2 SMNVEV (reference sequence). CDR3 nucleotides: TGTGCCAGCAGTTTTCGGGGGAACCAAGAGACCCAGTACTTC. It translates to CASSFRGNQETQYF.

This clone showed up just a few times. The V and J genes are TRBV29-1 and TRBJ1-1; no clear D. Germline V gene data show CDR1 as SQVTM and CDR2 as ANQGSEA. The V end lost 1 base, the J end lost 6 bases, and 9 bases lay between the germline ends. The CDR3 consists of 12 residues. The CDR3 sequence: CSVEAVRAEAFF. As DNA, the CDR3 is TGCAGCGTTGAAGCCGTGAGGGCTGAAGCTTTCTTT.

The chain is built from TRBV11-2 and TRBJ1-2; possibly TRBD1 for D (6 bases). The length of the CDR3 is 15 residues. Germline V gives CDR1 SGHAT, CDR2 FQNNGV. Between the trimmed V and J ends, which lost 5 bases and 7 bases, there was a span of 20 bases. The CDR3 spells CASSPSTGSGGGYTF. The CDR3 nucleotides are TGTGCCAGCAGCCCCAGCACAGGGTCGGGCGGTGGCTACACCTTC.

The rearrangement joins TRBV10-3 to TRBJ2-7, with TRBD2 identical over 8 bases. This CDR3 is built from 13 residues. CDR1 ENHRY and CDR2 SYGVKD come from the germline V gene. Losses at the gene ends were 10 bases for V and 3 bases for J; bases not matched to a gene: 8. CDR3 region: CATRAGANYEQYF. In DNA, the CDR3 is TGTGCCACCCGAGCGGGAGCAAACTACGAGCAGTACTTC.

The gene calls are TRBV5-6 and TRBJ1-3; D may be TRBD1 (5 bases). Between the trimmed V and J ends, which lost 1 base and 3 bases, there was a span of 11 bases. This CDR3 contains 15 residues. Per germline, CDR1 SGHDT and CDR2 YYEEEE. CDR3 DNA sequence: TGTGCCAGCAGCTTGATGGGGGGAAGTGGAAACACCATATATTTT. This translates into CASSLMGGSGNTIYF.

The gene calls are TRBV7-2 and TRBJ2-7; TRBD1 might be the D (7 bases). V lost 5 bases, J lost 4 bases, and 18 bases lay in between. The germline gives CDR1 SGHTA, CDR2 FQGNSA. This CDR3 has 15 residues. CDR3 amino acids: CASSPTGRAGYEQYF. Here the CDR3 DNA reads TGTGCCAGCAGCCCGACAGGGCGCGCGGGGTACGAGCAGTACTTC.

The V gene is TRBV7-9, the J gene TRBJ2-2; D call uncertain. The V end was cut by 8 bases, the J end by 8 bases, with 24 bases between. The germline V gene has CDR1 SEHNR and CDR2 FQNEAQ (reference sequence). The CDR3 is 16 amino acids. The CDR3 nucleotides read TGTGCCAGCCTGAGGCAGGCCCTAGGTTTTTCGGGGGAGCTGTTTTTT. Amino acid sequence: CASLRQALGFSGELFF.

Comment on this clone: At the DNA level, this CDR3 is encoded by other sequences in the same sample as well. This chain's CDR3 is CASSFGETYEQYF. CDR3 nucleotide sequence: TGCGCCAGCAGCTTCGGGGAAACCTACGAGCAGTACTTC. The V call is TRBV5-1, the J call TRBJ2-7; the D gene is possibly TRBD2 (5 bases). The CDR3 has 13 amino acids. The ends were cut back, 2 bases at V and 2 bases at J, with 8 bases in the middle. Germline V gene sequence: CDR1 SGHRS, CDR2 YFSETQ. Drawing the rest from reference TRBV5-1 and TRBJ2-7, the complete variable domain is KAGVTQTPRYLIKTRGQQVTLSCSPISGHRSVSWYQQTPGQGLQFLFEYFSETQRNKGNFPGRFSGRQFSNSRSEMNVSTLELGDSALYLCASSFGETYEQYFGPGTRLTVT.

This clone came up once. The V gene is TRBV5-3, the J gene TRBJ1-4; 10 bases match TRBD1. TRBV5-3 counts as an open reading frame of uncertain function. Losses at the gene ends were 2 bases for V and 8 bases for J; bases not matched to a gene: 6. The CDR3 has 15 residues. CDR3 DNA: TGTGCCAGAAGCTTACGACAGGGGGCGCCCGAAAAACTGTTTTTT. As protein: CARSLRQGAPEKLFF.

The chain is built from TRBV5-1 and TRBJ1-1; a weak D match, TRBD1 (6 bases). The germline V gene encodes CDR1 SGHRS and CDR2 YFSETQ. The CDR3 has 14 residues. The V end lost 4 bases, the J end lost 0 bases, and 10 bases lay between the germline ends. CDR3 DNA sequence: TGCGCCAGCAGCACCAGGGGTATGAACACTGAAGCTTTCTTT. Protein sequence: CASSTRGMNTEAFF.

The chain carries TRBV27 and TRBJ1-1, with 7 bases fitting TRBD1. Trimming took 2 bases from V and 10 from J; bases not matched to a gene: 7. Germline CDR1 and CDR2: MNHEY and SMNVEV (reference sequence). CDR3 size: 13 residues. For the CDR3, the DNA is TGTGCCAGCAGTTTACTGGGGCAGGGGGGAGCTTTCTTT. Protein product: CASSLLGQGGAFF.

The chain combines TRBV7-3 with TRBJ2-3; possible D gene TRBD2, 5 bases. Trimming took off 0 bases at V and 4 bases at J, with 11 bases between the two ends. This CDR3 is built from 15 residues. Germline V CDR1 and CDR2: SGHTA, FQGTGA. CDR3 amino acids: CASSLTGAGADTQYF. CDR3 nucleotide sequence: TGTGCCAGCAGCTTAACGGGAGCCGGAGCAGATACGCAGTATTTT.

Remarks on this clone: The same CDR3 is also encoded by other DNA sequences in this sample. The chain links TRBV9 to TRBJ2-1; 7 bases match TRBD2. V was clipped by 0 bases and J by 8 bases; unmatched bases: 5. The CDR3 totals 14 residues. The germline V gene encodes CDR1 SGDLS and CDR2 YYNGEE. The CDR3 coding sequence is TGTGCCAGCAGCGTAGCGGGAGGCCGGGATGAGCAGTTCTTC. Its protein product is CASSVAGGRDEQFF. Full variable domain (missing parts from reference TRBV9 and TRBJ2-1): DSGVTQTPKHLITATGQRVTLRCSPRSGDLSVYWYQQSLDQGLQFLIQYYNGEERAKGNILERFSAQQFPDLHSELNLSSLELGDSALYFCASSVAGGRDEQFFGPGTRLTVL.

V and J are TRBV12-5 and TRBJ1-1, with no clear D. The CDR3 spans 17 residues. The germline gives CDR1 LGHNT, CDR2 FRNRAP. The V end lost 2 bases, the J end lost 0 bases, and 16 bases lay between the germline ends. The CDR3, as DNA: TGTGCTAGTGGTTTGTCCCGAGCCGAGACGGTGAACACTGAAGCTTTCTTT. Translation: CASGLSRAETVNTEAFF.

Remarks on this clone: Within the sample, other DNA sequences also encode this same CDR3. The V call is TRBV10-3, the J call TRBJ2-7, with a tentative D call TRBD1 (6 bases). The CDR3 sequence is 14 residues long. Germline V gene data show CDR1 as ENHRY and CDR2 as SYGVKD. Trimming shortened V by 3 bases and J by 0 bases, and 9 bases separated the two germline ends. The CDR3 here is CAISEGRGSYEQYF. As DNA, the CDR3 is TGTGCCATCAGTGAAGGCAGGGGCTCCTACGAGCAGTACTTC.

The chain joins TRBV7-9 to TRBJ2-7; D remains ambiguous. CDR3 length equals 15 residues. The V end was cut by 5 bases, the J end by 0 bases, with 14 bases between. Per germline, CDR1 SEHNR and CDR2 FQNEAQ (reference sequence). In DNA, the CDR3 is TGTGCCAGCAGCGGAACAATGGTGCTCTCCTACGAGCAGTACTTC. It encodes CASSGTMVLSYEQYF.

This chain uses TRBV5-1 with TRBJ1-1; perhaps TRBD1 as D (6 bases). This CDR3 region has 13 residues. V gave up 4 bases and J gave up 6 bases, with 13 bases separating them. The germline CDR1 and CDR2 sequences are SGHRS and YFSETQ. CDR3 nucleotide sequence: TGCGCCAGCAGCCCAGGGGTCCGGGCTGAAGCTTTCTTT. Translating it yields CASSPGVRAEAFF.

The CDR3 loop reads CASSDARGLAYNEQFF. The CDR3 region has the DNA TGCGCCAGCAGTGATGCCCGGGGACTAGCCTACAATGAGCAGTTCTTC. This chain links TRBV10-1 with TRBJ2-1; 8 bases line up with TRBD2. The J segment lost 2 bases and the V segment lost 3 bases, leaving 6 bases of the junction unmatched. This CDR3 spans 16 amino acids. CDR1 and CDR2 (germline): WNHNN, SYGVQD (reference sequence).

CDR3 residues: CASSLPGRGGTEAFF. The CDR3 bases are TGTGCCAGCAGTTTGCCCGGCAGAGGTGGCACTGAAGCTTTCTTT. The chain couples TRBV28 to TRBJ1-1; D is unclear. Germline CDR1 MDHEN, CDR2 SYDVKM. The CDR3 spans 15 residues. Trimming cost V 3 bases and J 4 bases, with 15 bases left between them.

This clone was counted a single time. V and J are TRBV19 and TRBJ2-3, with D perhaps matching TRBD1 (6 bases). CDR3 size: 16 residues. Germline assignment: CDR1 LNHDA and CDR2 SQIVND (reference sequence). V was cut by 5 bases and J by 0 bases, with 15 bases left in between. The CDR3 coding sequence is TGTGCCAGTAGTCCCCGAGGACAGTCTAGCACAGATACGCAGTATTTT. Residues: CASSPRGQSSTDTQYF.

This chain connects TRBV7-3 to TRBJ1-4, with a tentative D call TRBD1 (5 bases). Trimming pared 5 bases from V and 6 bases from J, leaving 16 bases between. Germline-derived CDR1 and CDR2 are SGHTA and FQGTGA. The CDR3 is 15 residues long. The CDR3 is CASSQWGGPDEKLFF. As DNA, the CDR3 is TGTGCCAGCAGCCAATGGGGGGGACCGGATGAAAAACTGTTTTTT.